This T cell receptor (beta chain) was sequenced for a study of a mutant IDH1 vaccine in newly diagnosed glioma. Study observations and caveats: Alterations occurring in top peripheral T cell clonotypes seemed unrelated to pseudoprogression.

CDR3 length equals 16 residues. Trimming removed 0 bases from V and 3 bases from J; junction bases left unmatched: 5. Germline CDR1 and CDR2: MNHEY and SVGAGI. TCRdb's table, derived via immunoSEQ multiplex PCR, lists solely in-frame clones and lacks some. The table lists some 48,000 clones, around 85% of them singletons. Time point here: week 35, safety follow-up. Topical imiquimod was applied with each vaccine dose, which held 300 ug of mutant IDH1 20-mer peptide. With regard to this clone: What it binds is not known.

The clonotype comes from a man between 35 and 55 years old with glioma. Here the sequenced sample was PBMCs, taken from a glioma patient whose treatment included an IDH1 peptide vaccine. This chain connects TRBV6-5 to TRBJ2-7, with 10 bases lining up with TRBD2. The CDR3: CASSYSSSGGFYEQYF. The CDR3 DNA reads as TGTGCCAGCAGTTACTCGAGTAGCGGGGGGTTCTACGAGCAGTACTTC.